Sequencing of this T cell receptor (beta chain) was carried out in a study of blood T cell repertoires in COVID-19. At the level of the study: Samples of COVID-19 (acute and convalescent) were obtained from the United States, Italy and Spain.

CDR3 length: 16 residues. Trimming stripped 6 bases from V and 0 bases from J, with 16 bases between. The germline V gene has CDR1 LNHDA and CDR2 SQIVND (reference sequence). Original analysis: Reference gene primer amplification in the assay estimated nucleated cell counts. The assay was immunoSEQ multiplex PCR, and TCRdb's table has in-frame clones only and misses some. D and trimming were read from the DNA, whereas the V and J calls and clone size are those reported in that table. The data show approximately 140,000 clones, roughly 90% seen once. This clonotype was sampled from a man in his 70s with active COVID-19. The chain uses TRBV19 and TRBJ2-3; possible D gene TRBD2, 6 bases. Material: peripheral blood. DNA of the CDR3: TGTGCCAGTAGGCCTTTTGGGGGAGGAAGCACAGATACGCAGTATTTT. Protein product: CASRPFGGGSTDTQYF.